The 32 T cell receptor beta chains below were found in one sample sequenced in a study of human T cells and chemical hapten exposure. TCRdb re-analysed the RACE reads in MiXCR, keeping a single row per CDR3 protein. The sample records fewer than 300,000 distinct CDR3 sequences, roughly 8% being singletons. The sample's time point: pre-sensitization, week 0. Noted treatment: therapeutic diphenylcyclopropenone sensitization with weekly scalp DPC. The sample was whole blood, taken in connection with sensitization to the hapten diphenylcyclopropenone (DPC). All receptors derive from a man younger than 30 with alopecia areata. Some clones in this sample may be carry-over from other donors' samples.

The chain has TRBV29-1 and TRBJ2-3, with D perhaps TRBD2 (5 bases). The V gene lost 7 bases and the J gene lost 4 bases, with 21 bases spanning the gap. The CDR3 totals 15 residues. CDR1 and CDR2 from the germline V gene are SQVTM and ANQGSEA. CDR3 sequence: CSGARGVGLADTQYF. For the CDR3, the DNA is TGCAGCGGGGCCCGGGGAGTTGGCTTGGCAGATACGCAGTATTTT.

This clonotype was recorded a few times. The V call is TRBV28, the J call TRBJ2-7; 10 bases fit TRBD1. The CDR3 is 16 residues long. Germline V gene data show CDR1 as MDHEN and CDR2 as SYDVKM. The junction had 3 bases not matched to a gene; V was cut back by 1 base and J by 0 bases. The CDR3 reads CASSLYWDRGSYEQYF. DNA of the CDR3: TGTGCCAGCAGTTTATATTGGGACAGGGGCTCCTACGAGCAGTACTTC.

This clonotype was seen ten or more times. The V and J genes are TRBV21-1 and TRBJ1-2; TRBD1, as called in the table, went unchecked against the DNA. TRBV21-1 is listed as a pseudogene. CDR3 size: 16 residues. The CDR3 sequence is CASSKVSGGRLDGYTF. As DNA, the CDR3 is TGTGCCAGCAGCAAAGTTAGTGGGGGGCGCCTGGATGGCTACACCTTC.

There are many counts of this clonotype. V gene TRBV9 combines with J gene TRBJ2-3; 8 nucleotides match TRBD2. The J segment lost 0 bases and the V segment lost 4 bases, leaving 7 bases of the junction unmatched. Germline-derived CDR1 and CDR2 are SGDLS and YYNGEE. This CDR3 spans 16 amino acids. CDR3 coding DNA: TGTGCCAGCAGCTCCCGAGCGGGGGCAAGCACAGATACGCAGTATTTT. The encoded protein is CASSSRAGASTDTQYF.

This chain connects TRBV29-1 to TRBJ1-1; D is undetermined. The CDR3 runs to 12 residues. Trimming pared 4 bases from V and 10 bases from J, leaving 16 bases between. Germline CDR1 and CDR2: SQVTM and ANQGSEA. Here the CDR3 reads CSVVGLAGRAFF. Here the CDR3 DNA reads TGCAGCGTTGTAGGTCTGGCAGGTCGAGCTTTCTTT. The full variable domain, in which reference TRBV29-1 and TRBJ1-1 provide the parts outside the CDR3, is SAVISQKPSRDICQRGTSLTIQCQVDSQVTMMFWYRQQPGQSLTLIATANQGSEATYESGFVIDKFPISRPNLTFSTLTVSNMSPEDSSIYLCSVVGLAGRAFFGQGTRLTVV.

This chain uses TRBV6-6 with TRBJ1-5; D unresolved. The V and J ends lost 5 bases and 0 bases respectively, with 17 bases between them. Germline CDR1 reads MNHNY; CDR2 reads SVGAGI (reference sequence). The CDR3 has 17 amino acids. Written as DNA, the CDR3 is TGTGCCAGCAGTCACACCCCTTGGCGGGATAGCAATCAGCCCCAGCATTTT. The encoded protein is CASSHTPWRDSNQPQHF.

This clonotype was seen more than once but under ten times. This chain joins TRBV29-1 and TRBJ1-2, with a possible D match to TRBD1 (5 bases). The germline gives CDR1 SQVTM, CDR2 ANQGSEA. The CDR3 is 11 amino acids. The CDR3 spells CASAGKSGYTF. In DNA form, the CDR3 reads TGCGCCTCCGCAGGGAAGAGTGGCTACACCTTC.

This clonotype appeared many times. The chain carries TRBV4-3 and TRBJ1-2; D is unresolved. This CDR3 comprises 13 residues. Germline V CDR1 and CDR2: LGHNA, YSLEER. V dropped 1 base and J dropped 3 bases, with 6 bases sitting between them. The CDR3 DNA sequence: TGCGCCAGCAGCCAAGCAGTATACTATGGCTACACCTTC. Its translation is CASSQAVYYGYTF.

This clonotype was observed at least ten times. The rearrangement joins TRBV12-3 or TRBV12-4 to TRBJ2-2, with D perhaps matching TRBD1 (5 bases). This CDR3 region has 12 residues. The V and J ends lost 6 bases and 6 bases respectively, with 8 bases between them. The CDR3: CASRHRPGELFF. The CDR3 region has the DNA TGTGCCAGCAGACACAGGCCCGGGGAGCTGTTTTTT.

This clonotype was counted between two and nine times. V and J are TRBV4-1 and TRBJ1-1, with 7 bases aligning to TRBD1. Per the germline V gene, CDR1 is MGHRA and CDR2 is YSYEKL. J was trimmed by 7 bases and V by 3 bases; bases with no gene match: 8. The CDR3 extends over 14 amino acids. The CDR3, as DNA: TGCGCCAGCAGCCATCCGACAGGGCGCAGTGAAGCTTTCTTT. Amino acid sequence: CASSHPTGRSEAFF.

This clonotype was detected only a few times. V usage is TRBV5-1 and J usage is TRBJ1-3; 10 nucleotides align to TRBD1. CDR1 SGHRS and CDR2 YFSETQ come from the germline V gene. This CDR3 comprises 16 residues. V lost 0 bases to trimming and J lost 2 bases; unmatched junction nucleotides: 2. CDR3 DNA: TGCGCCAGCAGCTTGGCTGGGACAGGGGCTGGAAACACCATATATTTT. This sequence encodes CASSLAGTGAGNTIYF.

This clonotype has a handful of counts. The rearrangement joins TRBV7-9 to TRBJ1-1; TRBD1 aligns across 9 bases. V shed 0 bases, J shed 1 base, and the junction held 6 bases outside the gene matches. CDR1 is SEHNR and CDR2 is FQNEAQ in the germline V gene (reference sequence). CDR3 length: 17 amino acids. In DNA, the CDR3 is TGTGCCAGCAGCTTAGCCCTGGGACAGGGACCGAACACTGAAGCTTTCTTT. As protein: CASSLALGQGPNTEAFF. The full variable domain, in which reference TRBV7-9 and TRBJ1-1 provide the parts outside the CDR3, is DTGVSQNPRHKITKRGQNVTFRCDPISEHNRLYWYRQTLGQGPEFLTYFQNEAQLEKSRLLSDRFSAERPKGSFSTLEIQRTEQGDSAMYLCASSLALGQGPNTEAFFGQGTRLTVV.

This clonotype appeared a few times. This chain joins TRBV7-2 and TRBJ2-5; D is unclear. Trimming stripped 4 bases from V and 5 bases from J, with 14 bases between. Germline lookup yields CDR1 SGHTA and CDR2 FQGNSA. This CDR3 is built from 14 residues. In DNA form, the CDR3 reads TGTGCCAGCAGCTCTAATTCCCCCTCGGAGACCCAGTACTTC. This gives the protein CASSSNSPSETQYF.

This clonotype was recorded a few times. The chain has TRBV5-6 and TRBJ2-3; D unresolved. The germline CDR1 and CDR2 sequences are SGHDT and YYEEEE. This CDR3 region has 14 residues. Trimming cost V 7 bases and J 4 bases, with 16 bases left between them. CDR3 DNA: TGTGCCAGCCAACGAGATAATAGACCAGATACGCAGTATTTT. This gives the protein CASQRDNRPDTQYF.

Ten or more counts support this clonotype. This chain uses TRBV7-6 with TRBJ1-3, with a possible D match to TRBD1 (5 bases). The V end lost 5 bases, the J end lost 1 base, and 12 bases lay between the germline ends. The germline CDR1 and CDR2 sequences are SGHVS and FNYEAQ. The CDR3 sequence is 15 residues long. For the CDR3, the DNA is TGTGCCAGCAGCCCCTCAGGGATGTCTGGAAACACCATATATTTT. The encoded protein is CASSPSGMSGNTIYF.

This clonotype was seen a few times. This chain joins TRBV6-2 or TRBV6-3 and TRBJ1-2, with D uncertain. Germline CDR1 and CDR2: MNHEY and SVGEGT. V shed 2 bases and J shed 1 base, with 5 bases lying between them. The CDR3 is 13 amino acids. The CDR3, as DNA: TGTGCCAGCAGTTACAAAAGTAACTATGGCTACACCTTC. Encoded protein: CASSYKSNYGYTF.

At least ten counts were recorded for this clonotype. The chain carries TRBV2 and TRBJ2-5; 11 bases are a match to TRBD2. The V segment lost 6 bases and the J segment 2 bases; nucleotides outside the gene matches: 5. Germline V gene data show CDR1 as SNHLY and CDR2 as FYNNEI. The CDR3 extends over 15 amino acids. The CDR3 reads CASRLRLAGQETQYF. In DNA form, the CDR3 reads TGTGCCAGCAGGCTAAGACTAGCGGGGCAAGAGACCCAGTACTTC.

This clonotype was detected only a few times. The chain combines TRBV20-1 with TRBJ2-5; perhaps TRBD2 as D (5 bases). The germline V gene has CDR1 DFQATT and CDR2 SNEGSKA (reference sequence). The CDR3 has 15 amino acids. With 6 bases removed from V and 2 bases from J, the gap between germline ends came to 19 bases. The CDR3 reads CSATPERTLQETQYF. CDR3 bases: TGCAGTGCAACGCCGGAGCGGACCCTTCAAGAGACCCAGTACTTC.

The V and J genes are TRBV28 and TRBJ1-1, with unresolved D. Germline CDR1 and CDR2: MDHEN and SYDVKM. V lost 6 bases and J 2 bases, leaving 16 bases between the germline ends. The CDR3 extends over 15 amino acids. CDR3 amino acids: CASSAQSQENTEAFF. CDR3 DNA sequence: TGTGCCAGCAGCGCCCAATCTCAAGAAAACACTGAAGCTTTCTTT. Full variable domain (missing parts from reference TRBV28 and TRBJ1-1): DVKVTQSSRYLVKRTGEKVFLECVQDMDHENMFWYRQDPGLGLRLIYFSYDVKMKEKGDIPEGYSVSREKKERFSLILESASTNQTSMYLCASSAQSQENTEAFFGQGTRLTVV.

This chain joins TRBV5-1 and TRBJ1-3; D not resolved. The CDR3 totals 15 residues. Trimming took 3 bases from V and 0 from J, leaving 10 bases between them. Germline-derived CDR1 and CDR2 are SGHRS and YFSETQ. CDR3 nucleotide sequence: TGCGCCAGCAGCTCAGATAGCGTCTCTGGAAACACCATATATTTT. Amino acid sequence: CASSSDSVSGNTIYF.

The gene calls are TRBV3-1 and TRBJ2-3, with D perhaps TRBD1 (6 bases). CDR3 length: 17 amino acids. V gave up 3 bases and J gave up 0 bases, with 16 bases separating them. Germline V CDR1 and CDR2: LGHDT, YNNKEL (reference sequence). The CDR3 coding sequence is TGTGCCAGCAGCCAGTATAACAAGGGGGTTAGCACAGATACGCAGTATTTT. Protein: CASSQYNKGVSTDTQYF.

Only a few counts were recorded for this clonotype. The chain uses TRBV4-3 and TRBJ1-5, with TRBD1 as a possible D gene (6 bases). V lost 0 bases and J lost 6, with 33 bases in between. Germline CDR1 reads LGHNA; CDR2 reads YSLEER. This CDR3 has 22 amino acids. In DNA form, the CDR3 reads TGCGCCAGCAGCCAAGAAAACGGGCAGGGGAGACGTCTTGCCTGCCTGGCTCAGCCCCAGCATTTT. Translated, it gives CASSQENGQGRRLACLAQPQHF.

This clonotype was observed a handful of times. DNA for the CDR3: TGCGCCAGCAGCCAAGGGGCAGGAGTGAGAAACACCATATATTTT. Its translation is CASSQGAGVRNTIYF. The chain combines TRBV4-1 with TRBJ1-3; D remains unclear. Germline CDR1 is MGHRA and CDR2 is YSYEKL. The CDR3 runs 15 residues. Trimming cost V 1 base and J 5 bases, with 12 bases left between them.

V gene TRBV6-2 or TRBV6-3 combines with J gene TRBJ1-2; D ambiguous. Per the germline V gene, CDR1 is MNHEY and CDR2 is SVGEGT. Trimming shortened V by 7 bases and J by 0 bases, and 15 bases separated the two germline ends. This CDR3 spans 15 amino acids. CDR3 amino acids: CASTPGLAANYGYTF. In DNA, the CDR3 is TGTGCCAGCACCCCCGGGCTGGCGGCTAACTATGGCTACACCTTC.

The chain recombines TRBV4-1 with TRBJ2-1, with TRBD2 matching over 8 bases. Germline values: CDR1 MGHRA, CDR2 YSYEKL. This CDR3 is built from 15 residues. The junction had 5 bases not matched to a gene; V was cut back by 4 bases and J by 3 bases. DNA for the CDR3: TGCGCCAGCAGCCTCTCGAGCGGGAGCTACAATGAGCAGTTCTTC. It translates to CASSLSSGSYNEQFF.

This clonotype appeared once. The CDR3 sequence is CSAGRASTDTQYF. DNA for the CDR3: TGCAGTGCCGGCAGGGCGAGCACAGATACGCAGTATTTT. The chain is built from TRBV20-1 and TRBJ2-3, with TRBD1 as a possible D gene (5 bases). The V end lost 6 bases, the J end lost 0 bases, and 10 bases lay between the germline ends. Germline V gives CDR1 DFQATT, CDR2 SNEGSKA (reference sequence). The CDR3 spans 13 residues.

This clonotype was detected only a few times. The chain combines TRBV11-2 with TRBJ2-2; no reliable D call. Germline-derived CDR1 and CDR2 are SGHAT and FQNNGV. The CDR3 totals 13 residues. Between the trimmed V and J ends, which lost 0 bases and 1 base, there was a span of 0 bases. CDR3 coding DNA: TGTGCCAGCAGCTTAGAGAACACCGGGGAGCTGTTTTTT. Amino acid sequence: CASSLENTGELFF.

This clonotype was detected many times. The CDR3: CSAFSGLSTDTQYF. Here the CDR3 DNA reads TGCAGTGCTTTCTCCGGGCTGAGCACAGATACGCAGTATTTT. V and J are TRBV20-1 and TRBJ2-3; D uncertain. Trimming left V 5 bases short and J 0 bases short, with 12 bases between. The CDR3 totals 14 residues. Germline V CDR1 and CDR2: DFQATT, SNEGSKA (reference sequence).

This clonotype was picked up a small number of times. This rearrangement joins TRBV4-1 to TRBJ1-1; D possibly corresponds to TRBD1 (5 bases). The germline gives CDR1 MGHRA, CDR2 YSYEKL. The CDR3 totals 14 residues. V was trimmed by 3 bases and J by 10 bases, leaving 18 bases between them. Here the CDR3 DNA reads TGCGCCAGCAGCCAGTACCTTCGTCAGGGTTCAGCTTTCTTT. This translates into CASSQYLRQGSAFF.

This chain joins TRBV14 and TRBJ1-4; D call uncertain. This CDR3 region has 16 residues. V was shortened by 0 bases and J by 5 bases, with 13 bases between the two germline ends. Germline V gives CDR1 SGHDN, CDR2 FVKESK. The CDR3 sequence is CASSQEVAMGNEKLFF. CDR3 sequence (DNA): TGTGCCAGCAGCCAAGAGGTCGCGATGGGGAATGAAAAACTGTTTTTT. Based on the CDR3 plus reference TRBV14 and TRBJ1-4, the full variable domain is EAGVTQFPSHSVIEKGQTVTLRCDPISGHDNLYWYRRVMGKEIKFLLHFVKESKQDESGMPNNRFLAERTGGTYSTLKVQPAELEDSGVYFCASSQEVAMGNEKLFFGSGTQLSVL.

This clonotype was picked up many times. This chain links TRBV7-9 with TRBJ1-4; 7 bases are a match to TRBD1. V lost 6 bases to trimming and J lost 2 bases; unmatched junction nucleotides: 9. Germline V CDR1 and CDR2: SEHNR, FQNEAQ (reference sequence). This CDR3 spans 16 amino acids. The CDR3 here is CASSPSPGQTNEKLFF. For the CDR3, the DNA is TGTGCCAGCAGTCCAAGTCCGGGACAGACTAATGAAAAACTGTTTTTT.

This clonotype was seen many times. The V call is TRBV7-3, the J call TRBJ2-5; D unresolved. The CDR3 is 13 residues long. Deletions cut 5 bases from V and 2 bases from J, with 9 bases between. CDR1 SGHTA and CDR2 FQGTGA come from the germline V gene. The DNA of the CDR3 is TGTGCCAGCAGCAGAGACGTACAAGAGACCCAGTACTTC. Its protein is CASSRDVQETQYF.